A single sample is the source of the 2 T cell receptor beta chains below, sequenced in a study of Ad26.COV2.S vaccination and SARS-CoV-2 variants. Generated by immunoSEQ multiplex PCR, the TCRdb table keeps only in-frame clones and is missing some. The sample carries a few hundred thousand clones, around nine tenths recorded once. Specified treatment: some 19 received Ad26.COV2.S at low or high dose, single or two shots; five or six received placebo; per-sample allocation not given. Samples came from day 63 after the first vaccine or placebo injection. The sequencing used peripheral blood, collected in a trial of Ad26.COV2.S vaccine versus placebo. The receptors were sampled from a person between 18 and 65 years old who received the Ad26.COV2.S COVID-19 vaccine or a placebo.

Worth noting for this clone: One end of the junction fails to match germline, which may point to a read error. The rearrangement joins TRBV18 to TRBJ2-1, with 9 positions matching TRBD2. The CDR3 contains 12 residues. The germline V gene encodes CDR1 KGHSH and CDR2 LQKENI. The CDR3 is CASSRQGAGGVF. The CDR3 nucleotides read TGTGCCAGCTCAAGGCAGGGAGCGGGAGGAGTCTTC.

The genes are TRBV30 and TRBJ2-1; perhaps D is TRBD1 or TRBD2 (6 bases each). V was pared by 0 bases and J by 6 bases, with 15 bases between. CDR1 and CDR2 (germline): GTSNPN, SVGIG (reference sequence). The CDR3 has 15 amino acids. CDR3 in amino acids: CAWSVDGGPGNEQFF. The CDR3, as DNA: TGTGCCTGGAGTGTAGACGGGGGCCCAGGCAATGAGCAGTTCTTC.